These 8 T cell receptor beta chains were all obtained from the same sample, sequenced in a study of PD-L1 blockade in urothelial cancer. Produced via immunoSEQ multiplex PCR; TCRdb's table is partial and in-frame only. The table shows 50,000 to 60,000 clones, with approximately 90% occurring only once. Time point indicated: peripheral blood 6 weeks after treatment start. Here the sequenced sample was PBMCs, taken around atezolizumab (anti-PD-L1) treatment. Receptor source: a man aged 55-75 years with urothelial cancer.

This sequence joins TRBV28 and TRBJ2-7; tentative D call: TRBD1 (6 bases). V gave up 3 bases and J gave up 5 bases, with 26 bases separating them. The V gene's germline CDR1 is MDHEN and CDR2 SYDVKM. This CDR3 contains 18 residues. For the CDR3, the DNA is TGTGCCAGCAGTTTCGTGGTTTCTCTTTGGGGGCAAAGACACGAGCAGTACTTC. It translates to CASSFVVSLWGQRHEQYF.

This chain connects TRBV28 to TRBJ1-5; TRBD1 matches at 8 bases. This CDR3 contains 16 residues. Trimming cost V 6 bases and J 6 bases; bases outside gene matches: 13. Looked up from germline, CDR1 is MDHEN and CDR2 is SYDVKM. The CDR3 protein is CASSESRTGQTQPQHF. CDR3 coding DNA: TGTGCCAGCAGCGAGAGCAGGACAGGGCAAACTCAGCCCCAGCATTTT.

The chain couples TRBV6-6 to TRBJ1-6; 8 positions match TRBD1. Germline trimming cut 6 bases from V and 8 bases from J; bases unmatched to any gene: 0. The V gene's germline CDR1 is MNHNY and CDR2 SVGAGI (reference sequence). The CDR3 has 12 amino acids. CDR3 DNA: TGTGCCAGCAGACAGGGGGATTCACCCCTCCACTTT. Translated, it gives CASRQGDSPLHF.

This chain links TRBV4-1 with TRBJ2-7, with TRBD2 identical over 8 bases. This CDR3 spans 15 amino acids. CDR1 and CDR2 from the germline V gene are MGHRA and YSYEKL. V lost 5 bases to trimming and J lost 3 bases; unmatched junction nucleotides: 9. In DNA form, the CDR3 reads TGCGCCAGCAGCGATCTGAGCGGGAGACTCTACGAGCAGTACTTC. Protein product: CASSDLSGRLYEQYF.

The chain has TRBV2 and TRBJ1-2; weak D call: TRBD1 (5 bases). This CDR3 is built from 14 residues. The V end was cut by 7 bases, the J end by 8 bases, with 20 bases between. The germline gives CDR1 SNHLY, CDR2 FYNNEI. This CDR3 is CASMGRGVQYGYTF. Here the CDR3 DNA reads TGTGCCAGCATGGGGCGGGGGGTGCAGTACGGCTACACCTTC.

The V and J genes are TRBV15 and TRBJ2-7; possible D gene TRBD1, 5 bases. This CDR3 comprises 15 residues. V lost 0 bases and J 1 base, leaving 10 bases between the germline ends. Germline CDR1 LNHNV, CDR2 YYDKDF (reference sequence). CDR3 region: CATSRDLKGSYEQYF. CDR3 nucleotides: TGTGCCACCAGCAGAGATTTGAAGGGGTCCTACGAGCAGTACTTC.

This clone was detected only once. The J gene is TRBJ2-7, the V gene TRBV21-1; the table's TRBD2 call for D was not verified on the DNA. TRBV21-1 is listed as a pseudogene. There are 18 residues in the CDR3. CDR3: CASSKGPLGGGPGIEQYF. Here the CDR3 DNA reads TGTGCCAGCAGCAAAGGACCCTTGGGGGGAGGGCCTGGGATCGAGCAGTACTTC.

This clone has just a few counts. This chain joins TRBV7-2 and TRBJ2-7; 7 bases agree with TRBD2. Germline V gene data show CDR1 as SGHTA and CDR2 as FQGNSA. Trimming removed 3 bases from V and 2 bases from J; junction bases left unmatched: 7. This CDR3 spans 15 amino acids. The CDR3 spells CASSLGRAGPYEQYF. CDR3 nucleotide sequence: TGTGCCAGCAGCTTGGGGAGGGCGGGCCCCTACGAGCAGTACTTC.